The 24 T cell receptor beta chains below were found in one sample sequenced in a study of cytomegalovirus exposure and HLA in healthy donors. Data came from immunoSEQ multiplex PCR; TCRdb stores just in-frame clones and leaves some out. The sample yields over 110,000 clones, approximately 84% seen once. The sequenced sample was PBMCs. The receptor set was obtained from a woman aged 30 to 39 in good health and CMV-seronegative.

This clone appeared a few times. The V and J genes are TRBV7-9 and TRBJ1-1; perhaps TRBD1 as D (5 bases). CDR1 is SEHNR, CDR2 FQNEAQ, per germline (reference sequence). This CDR3 is built from 15 residues. Trimming stripped 5 bases from V and 1 base from J, with 14 bases between. The DNA of the CDR3 is TGTGCCAGCAGCATCAATCTTCAGGGGAACACTGAAGCTTTCTTT. Translation: CASSINLQGNTEAFF.

This rearrangement joins TRBV9 to TRBJ2-1; TRBD2 aligns across 8 bases. The V gene end was trimmed by 0 bases and the J gene end by 8 bases; junction bases not matched to a gene: 7. The CDR3 runs 15 residues. Germline V lookup: CDR1 SGDLS, CDR2 YYNGEE. The CDR3 region has the DNA TGTGCCAGCAGCGTAGTTCACGCGGGGGGCTATGAGCAGTTCTTC. It codes for CASSVVHAGGYEQFF. The full variable domain, in which reference TRBV9 and TRBJ2-1 provide the parts outside the CDR3, is DSGVTQTPKHLITATGQRVTLRCSPRSGDLSVYWYQQSLDQGLQFLIQYYNGEERAKGNILERFSAQQFPDLHSELNLSSLELGDSALYFCASSVVHAGGYEQFFGPGTRLTVL.

J is TRBJ2-7 and V is TRBV7-9; TRBD2 agrees at 7 bases. The CDR3 is made up of 11 amino acids. V lost 3 bases, J lost 11 bases, and 4 bases stayed unmatched. CDR1 and CDR2 from the germline V gene are SEHNR and FQNEAQ (reference sequence). The CDR3 sequence is CASSLGGIEYF. The CDR3 DNA is TGTGCCAGCAGCTTGGGGGGGATTGAGTACTTC.

This chain connects TRBV18 to TRBJ1-2; D gene ambiguous. Germline V CDR1 and CDR2: KGHSH, LQKENI. The CDR3 extends over 14 amino acids. Trimming cost V 3 bases and J 1 base, with 9 bases left between them. For the CDR3, the DNA is TGTGCCAGCTCACCGCTCGGGAATAACTATGGCTACACCTTC. Protein: CASSPLGNNYGYTF.

V is TRBV28 and J is TRBJ2-4; D is uncertain. This CDR3 comprises 16 residues. The V gene's germline CDR1 is MDHEN and CDR2 SYDVKM. Trimming took off 2 bases at V and 2 bases at J, with 13 bases between the two ends. Here the CDR3 DNA reads TGTGCCAGCAGTTTAATTCCGTCGTTAACCAAAAACATTCAGTACTTC. Translated, it gives CASSLIPSLTKNIQYF.

The chain recombines TRBV29-1 with TRBJ1-1; TRBD1 might be the D (6 bases). The germline gives CDR1 SQVTM, CDR2 ANQGSEA. The CDR3 covers 14 residues. The germline V and J ends were trimmed by 2 bases and 3 bases, with 13 bases remaining between them. CDR3 protein: CSVEIRGGYTEAFF. For the CDR3, the DNA is TGCAGCGTTGAAATCAGGGGAGGGTACACTGAAGCTTTCTTT. Complete variable domain (other parts from reference TRBV29-1 and TRBJ1-1): SAVISQKPSRDICQRGTSLTIQCQVDSQVTMMFWYRQQPGQSLTLIATANQGSEATYESGFVIDKFPISRPNLTFSTLTVSNMSPEDSSIYLCSVEIRGGYTEAFFGQGTRLTVV.

This clone was seen more than once but under ten times. This chain uses TRBV30 with TRBJ2-1; 10 nucleotides line up with TRBD2. The V gene's germline CDR1 is GTSNPN and CDR2 SVGIG (reference sequence). The CDR3 spans 11 residues. The trim removed 6 bases at V and 15 bases at J, leaving 8 bases unmatched. CDR3 coding DNA: TGTGCCTGTACCATAGCGGGGGGTCCGTTCTTC. It yields the protein CACTIAGGPFF.

CDR3 residues: CASSGAGTSGETQYF. The CDR3 region has the DNA TGTGCCAGCAGTGGGGCCGGGACTAGCGGAGAGACCCAGTACTTC. The gene calls are TRBV25-1 and TRBJ2-5; 11 nucleotides line up with TRBD2. Germline CDR1 MGHDK, CDR2 SYGVNS. The CDR3 is 15 residues long. The V gene end was trimmed by 4 bases and the J gene end by 4 bases; junction bases not matched to a gene: 5.

The chain combines TRBV5-1 with TRBJ2-7, with 7 bases lining up with TRBD1. CDR1 and CDR2 from the germline V gene are SGHRS and YFSETQ. The CDR3 runs to 13 residues. Trimming at V came to 1 base and at J to 6 bases, leaving 4 bases not matched to a gene. CDR3 loop: CASSLMAGGEQYF. The CDR3 DNA reads TGCGCCAGCAGCTTGATGGCAGGGGGCGAGCAGTACTTC.

This chain connects TRBV6-1 to TRBJ2-5; D is uncertain. The germline V gene encodes CDR1 MNHNS and CDR2 SASEGT. The V end lost 6 bases, the J end lost 2 bases, and 13 bases lay between the germline ends. CDR3 length: 14 amino acids. The CDR3 sequence is CASRPGGGQETQYF. DNA for the CDR3: TGTGCCAGCAGGCCTGGTGGCGGACAAGAGACCCAGTACTTC.

The rearrangement links TRBV18 to TRBJ2-1; 7 bases map to TRBD1. There are 13 residues in the CDR3. V lost 2 bases to trimming and J lost 7 bases; unmatched junction nucleotides: 2. In germline, CDR1 is KGHSH, CDR2 LQKENI. The CDR3 nucleotides read TGTGCCAGCTCACCAGAGACAGGGAATGAGCAGTTCTTC. It translates to CASSPETGNEQFF.

This clone has more than one count but fewer than ten. This chain connects TRBV2 to TRBJ2-5; 8 nucleotides align to TRBD1. Germline-derived CDR1 and CDR2 are SNHLY and FYNNEI. With V trimmed by 7 bases and J by 4 bases, 5 bases remained unmatched. The CDR3 runs 13 residues. The CDR3 nucleotides are TGTGCCAGCACAGGGGGCGTAGGAGAGACCCAGTACTTC. Translation: CASTGGVGETQYF.

The chain couples TRBV18 to TRBJ2-1; D may be TRBD1 (6 bases). Trimming removed 0 bases from V and 10 bases from J, with 13 bases in between. Germline V gene sequence: CDR1 KGHSH, CDR2 LQKENI. The CDR3 spans 14 residues. The CDR3 nucleotides read TGTGCCAGCTCACCACCAATGGGGGCACGGGAGCAGTTCTTC. It specifies CASSPPMGAREQFF.

In nucleotides, the CDR3 is TGCGCCAGCAGCCAAGATTTTCCAGGGTGGGGGCGATATAATTCACCCCTCCACTTT. Protein sequence: CASSQDFPGWGRYNSPLHF. The J gene is TRBJ1-6, the V gene TRBV4-3; perhaps TRBD1 as D (6 bases). V lost 0 bases, J lost 4 bases, and 19 bases lay in between. The CDR3 is 19 amino acids. Germline V CDR1 and CDR2: LGHNA, YSLEER.

This clone was detected only a few times. This chain uses TRBV2 with TRBJ2-4; TRBD2 is a possible D gene (7 bases). The germline V and J ends were trimmed by 8 bases and 7 bases, with 33 bases remaining between them. Germline-derived CDR1 and CDR2 are SNHLY and FYNNEI. The CDR3 runs to 19 residues. In DNA, the CDR3 is TGTGCCAGCGCATGGTCTTCGGTGCGGGGGACATCCGCTGGGAACATTCAGTACTTC. Residues: CASAWSSVRGTSAGNIQYF.

This chain links TRBV7-3 with TRBJ2-2, with D possibly being TRBD1 (6 bases). Germline CDR1 SGHTA, CDR2 FQGTGA. The ends were cut back, 5 bases at V and 5 bases at J, with 12 bases in the middle. The length of the CDR3 is 14 residues. The CDR3 DNA reads as TGTGCCAGCAGCCCCGGGACATTTACCGGGGAGCTGTTTTTT. Amino acids: CASSPGTFTGELFF.

This clone showed up just once. The chain links TRBV27 to TRBJ2-3, with 7 bases aligning to TRBD2. J gave up 2 bases and V 6 bases, and 8 bases lay outside the gene matches. Per germline, CDR1 MNHEY and CDR2 SMNVEV (reference sequence). This CDR3 comprises 15 residues. CDR3 bases: TGTGCCAGCAGGATTCTGGCGGGGGTCACAGATACGCAGTATTTT. It yields the protein CASRILAGVTDTQYF.

The V and J genes are TRBV6-5 and TRBJ1-2; no firm D call. Germline CDR1 MNHEY, CDR2 SVGAGI. CDR3 size: 15 residues. Trimming took 0 bases from V and 2 from J, leaving 10 bases between them. CDR3 loop: CASSYSGFSNYGYTF. CDR3 DNA: TGTGCCAGCAGTTACTCCGGGTTTTCCAACTATGGCTACACCTTC.

Concerning this clone itself: The sample holds other DNA sequences that translate to the same CDR3. The gene calls are TRBV6-5 and TRBJ1-1, with D tentatively TRBD1 (5 bases). Germline V lookup: CDR1 MNHEY, CDR2 SVGAGI. Trimming cost V 2 bases and J 2 bases, with 6 bases left between them. This CDR3 has 13 amino acids. CDR3 bases: TGTGCCAGCAGTTACAGGGGCAACACTGAAGCTTTCTTT. It codes for CASSYRGNTEAFF.

The chain carries TRBV11-2 and TRBJ2-3, with TRBD1 matching 7 bases. V lost 1 base to trimming and J lost 2 bases; unmatched junction nucleotides: 3. This CDR3 is 15 amino acids long. The germline V gene has CDR1 SGHAT and CDR2 FQNNGV. The CDR3 loop is CASSLGGQSTDTQYF. DNA for the CDR3: TGTGCCAGCAGCTTAGGGGGACAGTCCACAGATACGCAGTATTTT. Filled out from reference TRBV11-2 and TRBJ2-3, the complete variable domain reads EAGVAQSPRYKIIEKRQSVAFWCNPISGHATLYWYQQILGQGPKLLIQFQNNGVVDDSQLPKDRFSAERLKGVDSTLKIQPAKLEDSAVYLCASSLGGQSTDTQYFGPGTRLTVL.

This chain links TRBV28 with TRBJ1-2, with D tentatively TRBD1 (5 bases). The CDR3 extends over 14 amino acids. V was pared by 4 bases and J by 8 bases, with 17 bases between. The germline CDR1 and CDR2 sequences are MDHEN and SYDVKM. The CDR3 sequence: CASSWGRRGQGYTF. CDR3 coding DNA: TGTGCCAGCAGTTGGGGCAGGCGAGGACAAGGCTACACCTTC.

This clone occurred once. V is TRBV7-9 and J is TRBJ2-4, with D possibly being TRBD1 (8 bases). Trimming removed 5 bases from V and 0 bases from J, with 14 bases in between. This CDR3 comprises 16 residues. Germline CDR1 SEHNR, CDR2 FQNEAQ (reference sequence). The CDR3 coding sequence is TGTGCCAGCAGCAACAGGGGGGGAATAGCCAAAAACATTCAGTACTTC. Its translation is CASSNRGGIAKNIQYF.

This chain uses TRBV6-1 with TRBJ2-1, with 12 bases that match TRBD2. Germline V gene lookup returns CDR1 MNHNS and CDR2 SASEGT. There are 16 residues in the CDR3. Trimming cost V 0 bases and J 10 bases; bases outside gene matches: 7. CDR3: CASSEAGLAGGHEQFF. The CDR3 region has the DNA TGTGCCAGCAGTGAAGCAGGGCTAGCGGGGGGGCACGAGCAGTTCTTC.

The chain carries TRBV2 and TRBJ2-5, with 8 positions matching TRBD2. With V trimmed by 8 bases and J by 5 bases, 4 bases remained unmatched. From germline, CDR1 is SNHLY and CDR2 FYNNEI. The CDR3 is 12 residues long. CDR3 in amino acids: CASQSGGETQYF. The CDR3 nucleotides are TGTGCCAGCCAGAGCGGGGGTGAGACCCAGTACTTC.